This T cell receptor beta chain was observed in a study of cytomegalovirus exposure and HLA in healthy donors. The primer mix had 60 Vbeta and 13 Jbeta primers. Assay: immunoSEQ multiplex PCR; the TCRdb copy retains only in-frame clones and omits some. The table shows under 200,000 clones, with about four fifths occurring only once. Regarding this clone: Antigen unknown.

Study-wide results and caveats: Some 17,000 TCR beta sequences were associated with HLA alleles at 0.05 false discovery rate in a later analysis.

This CDR3 is built from 12 residues. The V and J ends lost 0 bases and 7 bases respectively, with 4 bases between them. Looked up from germline, CDR1 is SGDLS and CDR2 is YYNGEE. This TCR derives from a male donor in good health and CMV-seropositive. The chain uses TRBV9 and TRBJ2-2; no firm D call. Sequenced material: PBMCs. CDR3 bases: TGTGCCAGCAGCGTAGTAGACGGGGAGCTGTTTTTT. It is translated as CASSVVDGELFF.